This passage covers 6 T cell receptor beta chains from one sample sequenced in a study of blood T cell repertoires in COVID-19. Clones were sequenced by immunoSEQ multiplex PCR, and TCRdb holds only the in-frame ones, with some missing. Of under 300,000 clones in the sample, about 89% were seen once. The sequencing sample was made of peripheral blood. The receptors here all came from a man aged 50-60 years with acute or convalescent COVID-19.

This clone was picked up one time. CDR3 nucleotides: TGTGCCAGCAGCCCCGAGGACAGGGGTCCCCCCTACGAGCAGTACTTC. Amino acids: CASSPEDRGPPYEQYF. The chain employs TRBV11-2 and TRBJ2-7; 9 positions match TRBD1. With 5 bases clipped from V and 2 bases from J, the junction kept 10 bases outside the gene matches. The CDR3 totals 16 residues. Germline CDR1 is SGHAT and CDR2 is FQNNGV.

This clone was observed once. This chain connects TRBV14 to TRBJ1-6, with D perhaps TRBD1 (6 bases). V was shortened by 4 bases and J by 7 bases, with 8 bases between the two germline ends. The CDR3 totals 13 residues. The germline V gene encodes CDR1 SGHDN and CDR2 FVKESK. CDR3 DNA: TGTGCCAGCAGCCGTACAGGGAATTCACCCCTCCACTTT. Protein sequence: CASSRTGNSPLHF.

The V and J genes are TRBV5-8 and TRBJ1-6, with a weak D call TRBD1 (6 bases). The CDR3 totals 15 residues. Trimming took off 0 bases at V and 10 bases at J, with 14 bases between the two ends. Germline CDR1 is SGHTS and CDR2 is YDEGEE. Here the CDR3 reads CASSLERGRRSPLHF. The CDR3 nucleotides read TGTGCCAGCAGCTTGGAGCGGGGGCGGAGGTCACCCCTCCACTTT.

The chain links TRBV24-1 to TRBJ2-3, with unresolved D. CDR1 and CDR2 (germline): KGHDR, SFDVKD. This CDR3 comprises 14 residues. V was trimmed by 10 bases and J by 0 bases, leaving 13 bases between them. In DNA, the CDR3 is TGTGCCACTTCCCCCGCGGCTAGCACAGATACGCAGTATTTT. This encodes CATSPAASTDTQYF.

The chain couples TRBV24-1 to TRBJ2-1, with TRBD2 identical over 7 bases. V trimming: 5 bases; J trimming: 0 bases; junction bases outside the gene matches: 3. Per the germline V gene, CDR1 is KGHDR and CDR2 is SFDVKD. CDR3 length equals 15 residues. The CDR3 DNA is TGTGCCACCAGTGGGGGGGAGGGCTCCTACAATGAGCAGTTCTTC. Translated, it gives CATSGGEGSYNEQFF.

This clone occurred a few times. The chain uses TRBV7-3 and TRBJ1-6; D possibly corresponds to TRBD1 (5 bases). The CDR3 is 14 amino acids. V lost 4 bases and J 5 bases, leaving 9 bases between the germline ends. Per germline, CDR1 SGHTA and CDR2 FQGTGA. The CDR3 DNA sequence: TGTGCCAGCAGCTCGGGACTGAATAATTCACCCCTCCACTTT. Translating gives CASSSGLNNSPLHF.